Below are 30 T cell receptor beta chains sequenced from a single sample in a study of CD8 T cells in ankylosing spondylitis. TCRdb re-called the 5' RACE reads through MiXCR, storing one row per CDR3 protein. Found here are around 150,000 distinct CDR3 sequences, about 18% of them singletons; the top ten hold around 7.6%. The specimen was blood, either unsorted or a sorted T cell fraction (not recorded which). These receptors were collected from a male donor with ankylosing spondylitis or in good health (not recorded which).

This clonotype has ten or more counts. The chain couples TRBV5-1 to TRBJ2-1; 12 positions match TRBD1. The germline gives CDR1 SGHRS, CDR2 YFSETQ. The CDR3 length is 15 residues. The V gene end was trimmed by 4 bases and the J gene end by 7 bases; junction bases not matched to a gene: 6. The CDR3 spells CASSPGQGARNEQFF. CDR3 nucleotides: TGCGCCAGCAGCCCGGGACAGGGGGCTAGGAATGAGCAGTTCTTC.

This clonotype was seen many times. This chain links TRBV27 with TRBJ1-1; 8 bases map to TRBD1. Germline V CDR1 and CDR2: MNHEY, SMNVEV (reference sequence). CDR3 length equals 14 residues. V trimming: 5 bases; J trimming: 1 base; junction bases outside the gene matches: 3. CDR3 in DNA: TGTGCCAGCAGTCCTACAGGGGGGAACACTGAAGCTTTCTTT. Protein: CASSPTGGNTEAFF.

This chain links TRBV5-1 with TRBJ1-1, with 9 bases identical to TRBD1. Germline V gene data show CDR1 as SGHRS and CDR2 as YFSETQ. V was clipped by 4 bases and J by 6 bases; unmatched bases: 10. The CDR3 contains 15 residues. CDR3 sequence reads: CASSAGGTGTAEAFF. CDR3 bases: TGCGCCAGCAGCGCCGGGGGGACAGGGACCGCTGAAGCTTTCTTT.

The chain has TRBV7-9 and TRBJ2-1, with no clear D. Trimming cost V 6 bases and J 0 bases, with 12 bases left between them. The CDR3 is made up of 15 amino acids. Per the germline V gene, CDR1 is SEHNR and CDR2 is FQNEAQ (reference sequence). CDR3 residues: CASSRNLGSYNEQFF. The CDR3 DNA reads TGTGCCAGCAGTCGAAACCTCGGCTCCTACAATGAGCAGTTCTTC.

This clonotype came up many times. The V call is TRBV12-3 or TRBV12-4, the J call TRBJ1-2, with D possibly matching TRBD1 (5 bases). The CDR3 is made up of 15 amino acids. V shed 5 bases and J shed 6 bases, with 19 bases lying between them. The CDR3 region is CASSLGAVTPDGYTF. The CDR3 DNA sequence: TGTGCCAGCAGTCTAGGGGCCGTTACCCCCGATGGCTACACCTTC.

This clonotype was observed at least ten times. The V gene is TRBV5-1, the J gene TRBJ2-1, with TRBD1 as a possible D gene (7 bases). The CDR3 has 15 amino acids. V was clipped by 4 bases and J by 2 bases, with 13 bases between them. Germline V gene data show CDR1 as SGHRS and CDR2 as YFSETQ. The CDR3 sequence is CASSQSRGAYNEQFF. The CDR3 bases are TGCGCCAGCAGCCAGAGCAGGGGGGCCTACAATGAGCAGTTCTTC.

This clonotype was recorded at least ten times. Here the CDR3 DNA reads TGTGCCAGCAGCCCCCGGCGGGGGGTCGGTGAAAAACTGTTTTTT. Amino acid sequence: CASSPRRGVGEKLFF. The chain has TRBV7-8 and TRBJ1-4; D is perhaps TRBD1 (5 bases). Germline V lookup: CDR1 SGHVS, CDR2 FQNEAQ. The V end was cut by 5 bases, the J end by 7 bases, with 17 bases between. The CDR3 contains 15 residues.

This clonotype was counted a few times. The rearrangement links TRBV10-2 to TRBJ2-2; 7 nucleotides align to TRBD2. The germline V gene encodes CDR1 WSHSY and CDR2 SAAADI. The CDR3 covers 15 residues. V lost 6 bases, J lost 8 bases, and 12 bases stayed unmatched. Written as DNA, the CDR3 is TGCGCCAGCAGACCTAAACCCGGACTAGTGGGGGAGCTGTTTTTT. It specifies CASRPKPGLVGELFF.

This clonotype has a count of ten or more. The V and J genes are TRBV20-1 and TRBJ2-3; no reliable D call. The germline V gene encodes CDR1 DFQATT and CDR2 SNEGSKA (reference sequence). Trimming shortened V by 1 base and J by 5 bases, and 4 bases separated the two germline ends. The CDR3 runs to 11 residues. The CDR3 spells CSARVGDTQYF. The CDR3 coding sequence is TGCAGTGCTAGAGTGGGAGATACGCAGTATTTT.

This clonotype was detected only a few times. The gene calls are TRBV10-3 and TRBJ2-2; the D gene could be TRBD1 or TRBD2 (6 bases each). V shed 6 bases and J shed 7 bases, with 18 bases lying between them. CDR3 length equals 15 residues. CDR1 and CDR2 from the germline V gene are ENHRY and SYGVKD. The CDR3 DNA follows: TGTGCCATCAGCCCCGGGGGCCTTAGAAACGGGGAGCTGTTTTTT. It is translated as CAISPGGLRNGELFF.

This clonotype was observed a handful of times. The chain combines TRBV5-4 with TRBJ2-5; TRBD1 matches at 7 bases. Trimming took 4 bases from V and 3 from J; bases not matched to a gene: 3. Germline V CDR1 and CDR2: SGHNT, YYREEE (reference sequence). This CDR3 has 13 amino acids. The CDR3 loop is CASSPGTEETQYF. For the CDR3, the DNA is TGTGCCAGCAGCCCGGGGACAGAAGAGACCCAGTACTTC.

This clonotype came up many times. The rearrangement uses TRBV28 and TRBJ2-3, with D maybe TRBD2 (5 bases). In germline, CDR1 is MDHEN, CDR2 SYDVKM. V was pared by 3 bases and J by 3 bases, with 22 bases between. The CDR3 sequence is 18 residues long. The DNA for the CDR3 is TGTGCCAGCAGTTTGGGCCTGCGGACTGCCTCTTGGACAGATACGCAGTATTTT. This sequence encodes CASSLGLRTASWTDTQYF.

This clonotype was seen once. The chain is built from TRBV18 and TRBJ1-4; D is uncertain. CDR1 and CDR2 from the germline V gene are KGHSH and LQKENI. The CDR3 runs 12 residues. The V end was cut by 4 bases, the J end by 7 bases, with 7 bases between. The CDR3 sequence: CASSRGGEKLFF. The CDR3 DNA sequence: TGTGCCAGCTCACGGGGAGGTGAAAAACTGTTTTTT.

The chain links TRBV19 to TRBJ1-4, with 7 bases that match TRBD1. The CDR3 length is 15 residues. CDR1 is LNHDA and CDR2 is SQIVND in the germline V gene (reference sequence). V dropped 4 bases and J dropped 5; count of bases not matched to a gene: 7. CDR3 bases: TGTGCCAGTAGTAGCCTGACAGGGATAAATGAAAAACTGTTTTTT. This translates into CASSSLTGINEKLFF.

This clonotype occurred many times. The chain has TRBV5-5 and TRBJ2-2; 7 nucleotides match TRBD2. This CDR3 spans 14 amino acids. Trimming removed 4 bases from V and 4 bases from J; junction bases left unmatched: 4. Germline assignment: CDR1 SGHKS and CDR2 YYEKEE (reference sequence). The CDR3 is CASSRLAVTGELFF. The CDR3 bases are TGTGCCAGCAGCCGCCTAGCGGTCACCGGGGAGCTGTTTTTT.

The genes are TRBV4-1 and TRBJ1-5; no clear D gene. Trimming took 5 bases from V and 3 from J, leaving 11 bases between them. From germline, CDR1 is MGHRA and CDR2 YSYEKL. This CDR3 has 14 amino acids. This CDR3 is CASSWQQDNQPQHF. The CDR3 DNA follows: TGCGCCAGCAGCTGGCAGCAAGACAATCAGCCCCAGCATTTT.

This chain links TRBV5-4 with TRBJ2-2, with D possibly matching TRBD2 (5 bases). The V gene lost 3 bases and the J gene lost 0 bases, with 12 bases spanning the gap. CDR3 length equals 16 residues. Germline V lookup: CDR1 SGHNT, CDR2 YYREEE (reference sequence). CDR3: CASSWTGRANTGELFF. CDR3 nucleotide sequence: TGTGCCAGCAGCTGGACTGGTAGGGCGAACACCGGGGAGCTGTTTTTT. The variable domain in full, with the rest retrieved from reference TRBV5-4 and TRBJ2-2, is ETGVTQSPTHLIKTRGQQVTLRCSSQSGHNTVSWYQQALGQGPQFIFQYYREEENGRGNFPPRFSGLQFPNYSSELNVNALELDDSALYLCASSWTGRANTGELFFGEGSRLTVL.

At least ten counts were recorded for this clonotype. The J gene is TRBJ2-7, the V gene TRBV28; 8 nucleotides match TRBD1. The CDR3 is 13 amino acids. Germline loops: CDR1 MDHEN, CDR2 SYDVKM. Trimming at V came to 6 bases and at J to 6 bases, leaving 7 bases not matched to a gene. The CDR3 protein is CASRPGQEAEQYF. CDR3 bases: TGTGCCAGCAGACCGGGACAGGAGGCCGAGCAGTACTTC.

This clonotype was recorded many times. The chain combines TRBV10-2 with TRBJ2-3; weak D call: TRBD2 (5 bases). The germline V gene encodes CDR1 WSHSY and CDR2 SAAADI. This CDR3 region has 13 residues. Trimming left V 7 bases short and J 2 bases short, with 10 bases between. CDR3 in amino acids: CASTGFLTDTQYF. The CDR3 DNA reads TGCGCCAGCACGGGATTCCTCACAGATACGCAGTATTTT.

This clonotype was recorded a few times. The chain carries TRBV3-1 and TRBJ1-1; a possible D gene is TRBD1 (6 bases). Deletions cut 3 bases from V and 1 base from J, with 9 bases between. Germline CDR1 LGHDT, CDR2 YNNKEL (reference sequence). The CDR3 sequence is 14 residues long. This chain's CDR3 is CASSHGQTNTEAFF. CDR3 sequence (DNA): TGTGCCAGCAGCCACGGACAGACGAACACTGAAGCTTTCTTT.

This clonotype was detected only a few times. This chain links TRBV7-2 with TRBJ2-2; 8 nucleotides align to TRBD2. The CDR3 totals 17 residues. V was clipped by 2 bases and J by 1 base; unmatched bases: 6. Germline lookup yields CDR1 SGHTA and CDR2 FQGNSA. CDR3 in DNA: TGTGCCAGCAGCTTAATCAGCGGGAGCCTGAACACCGGGGAGCTGTTTTTT. Its translation: CASSLISGSLNTGELFF.

This clonotype was observed many times. The chain has TRBV6-2 or TRBV6-3 and TRBJ2-1, with D maybe TRBD2 (5 bases). Germline-derived CDR1 and CDR2 are MNHEY and SVGEGT. Trimming pared 3 bases from V and 3 bases from J, leaving 9 bases between. CDR3 length: 14 amino acids. DNA for the CDR3: TGTGCCAGCAGTTATGGACTGCTCTACAATGAGCAGTTCTTC. Translating it yields CASSYGLLYNEQFF.

This clonotype came up many times. The chain employs TRBV12-3 or TRBV12-4 and TRBJ1-5; 9 bases fit TRBD1. J gave up 6 bases and V 6 bases, and 6 bases lay outside the gene matches. This CDR3 is built from 14 residues. The CDR3 spells CASSQRDRVQPQHF. CDR3 nucleotides: TGTGCCAGCAGCCAGCGGGACAGGGTTCAGCCCCAGCATTTT.

This chain connects TRBV5-1 to TRBJ2-1; D may be TRBD1 or TRBD2 (7 bases each). CDR1 and CDR2 from the germline V gene are SGHRS and YFSETQ. This CDR3 comprises 15 residues. Trimming left V 4 bases short and J 1 base short, with 12 bases between. Here the CDR3 DNA reads TGCGCCAGCAGCCCCCAGGGGGGGTCCTACAATGAGCAGTTCTTC. Its protein product is CASSPQGGSYNEQFF.

As regards this clonotype: A read error may explain this, as a much larger clone is one base away. The CDR3: CASSQHREDTQHF. The CDR3 coding sequence is TGTGCCAGCTCGCAACACAGGGAGGATACGCAGCATTTT. The rearrangement joins TRBV18 to TRBJ2-3, with D perhaps matching TRBD1 (6 bases). The J call could be wrong; TRBJ1-5 is a better fit for the DNA end. The CDR3 runs to 13 residues. Germline V CDR1 and CDR2: KGHSH, LQKENI.

The chain couples TRBV5-1 to TRBJ2-7; 7 bases agree with TRBD1. V lost 0 bases and J lost 3; bases outside the gene matches: 3. In germline, CDR1 is SGHRS, CDR2 YFSETQ. The CDR3 covers 14 residues. The CDR3 sequence: CASSLGGQLYEQYF. The CDR3 bases are TGCGCCAGCAGCTTGGGGGGACAGCTCTACGAGCAGTACTTC.

This chain links TRBV11-2 with TRBJ2-1; D unresolved. Germline V gene data show CDR1 as SGHAT and CDR2 as FQNNGV. Trimming stripped 5 bases from V and 9 bases from J, with 14 bases between. This CDR3 is 13 amino acids long. The CDR3 loop is CASSPSRDGEQFF. Written as DNA, the CDR3 is TGTGCCAGCAGCCCAAGTCGCGATGGTGAGCAGTTCTTC.

V and J are TRBV11-3 and TRBJ2-7; D uncertain. Germline CDR1 SGHNT, CDR2 YENEEA. With 6 bases removed from V and 0 bases from J, the gap between germline ends came to 9 bases. This CDR3 contains 13 residues. The CDR3 reads CASSRLNSYEQYF. The CDR3, as DNA: TGTGCCAGCAGTCGACTGAACTCCTACGAGCAGTACTTC.

This clonotype was picked up many times. This rearrangement joins TRBV5-1 to TRBJ1-1; D uncertain. There are 14 residues in the CDR3. From germline, CDR1 is SGHRS and CDR2 YFSETQ. With 2 bases removed from V and 1 base from J, the gap between germline ends came to 9 bases. In DNA, the CDR3 is TGCGCCAGCAGCTTTTGGAAACGGAACACTGAAGCTTTCTTT. Protein sequence: CASSFWKRNTEAFF. Variable domain in full (rest from reference TRBV5-1 and TRBJ1-1): KAGVTQTPRYLIKTRGQQVTLSCSPISGHRSVSWYQQTPGQGLQFLFEYFSETQRNKGNFPGRFSGRQFSNSRSEMNVSTLELGDSALYLCASSFWKRNTEAFFGQGTRLTVV.

This clonotype was seen more than once but under ten times. This rearrangement joins TRBV3-1 to TRBJ2-5; 8 bases align to TRBD1. Germline lookup yields CDR1 LGHDT and CDR2 YNNKEL (reference sequence). This CDR3 contains 15 residues. V was clipped by 1 base and J by 4 bases; unmatched bases: 5. The CDR3 sequence is CASSQGGRGPETQYF. The CDR3 DNA reads TGTGCCAGCAGCCAAGGCGGCAGGGGGCCAGAGACCCAGTACTTC.